This paragraph covers one T cell receptor (beta chain) sequence. Its target is not known. Read sequence stops 3 residues before the CDR3 end, and the germline J gene provides the missing end. Only in-frame clones appear in the TCRdb table, and some are missing; sequencing was by immunoSEQ multiplex PCR. Its clone listing holds some 20,000 clones. This specimen comes from a study of T cells in women clearing cervical HPV infection. This CDR3 region has 19 residues. Germline V gives CDR1 GTSNPN, CDR2 SVGIG (reference sequence). Study results and limitations: TRBV6-7 abundance was lower in cases than controls (around 0.1% versus 0.15%). Each sample's T-cell count was unknown, possibly confounding richness.

The source of this sequence is a woman aged 18 to 69 with a cervical HPV16 infection that either progressed to CIN3+ or cleared (not recorded which). Sequenced material: blood buffy coat. The gene calls are TRBV30 and TRBJ2-2; a weak D match, TRBD2 (7 bases). This CDR3 is CAWSVLRGRGGSGANVLFF. The covered CDR3 bases are TGTGCCTGGAGTGTACTCCGGGGGAGGGGGGGATCTGGGGCCAACGTG.